This T cell receptor beta chain derives from a study of T cell changes during pregnancy in multiple sclerosis. Profiling relied on immunoSEQ multiplex PCR, and the TCRdb table lists in-frame clones only, not all of them. The sample holds some 100,000 clones, almost 95% seen once. CDR3 length equals 16 residues. The J segment lost 5 bases and the V segment lost 9 bases, leaving 13 bases of the junction unmatched. Germline assignment: CDR1 SGHTA and CDR2 FQGNSA. This chain joins TRBV7-2 and TRBJ1-1; 12 bases line up with TRBD1. The sequencing here drew on peripheral blood, taken before pregnancy. This TCR was recovered from a female donor with multiple sclerosis, enrolled in a pregnancy study. The chain's CDR3 is CASQTPGQGARTEAFF. The CDR3 region has the DNA TGTGCCAGTCAAACACCGGGACAGGGGGCGAGAACTGAAGCTTTCTTT.